Sequencing of this T cell receptor (beta chain) was carried out in a study of regulatory T cells in long-lasting Graves disease. Study as a whole: Antithyroid drug intake by newly diagnosed Graves' patients had lasted under 3 months.

The V end lost 4 bases, the J end lost 0 bases, and 14 bases lay between the germline ends. The V gene's germline CDR1 is SGHRS and CDR2 YFSETQ. The CDR3 runs 16 residues. To note about this clonotype: Its cognate antigen is unknown.

CDR3 regions were amplified by Arm-PCR using iRepertoire HTBI primers to build TCR beta libraries. TCRdb passed the multiplex PCR reads through MiXCR, listing each CDR3 protein once. The sample records 550,000 to 600,000 distinct CDR3 sequences, approximately 16% being singletons. Regarding time point: newly diagnosed GD, antithyroid drugs for less than 3 months. The TCR library was made from RNA extracted from PBMCs. Guidelines of the American Thyroid Association were used to diagnose Graves' disease. Study-level points and caveats: Accuracy was possibly reduced by small sample size.

The data also belong to a second study, concerning T cells in Graves' hyperthyroidism and ophthalmopathy. This second study notes: The diagnostic basis comprised clinical symptoms, serum thyroxine and TRAb, thyroid ultrasound and orbital computed tomography.

This specimen was peripheral blood mononuclear cells (PBMCs), taken at new diagnosis, from a patient treated with antithyroid drugs. This receptor was identified in a man aged 18-30 years with Graves disease. V and J are TRBV5-1 and TRBJ1-3; TRBD1 is a possible D gene (5 bases). In DNA form, the CDR3 reads TGCGCCAGCAGCCTAACTGGGACTCACTCTGGAAACACCATATATTTT. Translated, it gives CASSLTGTHSGNTIYF.